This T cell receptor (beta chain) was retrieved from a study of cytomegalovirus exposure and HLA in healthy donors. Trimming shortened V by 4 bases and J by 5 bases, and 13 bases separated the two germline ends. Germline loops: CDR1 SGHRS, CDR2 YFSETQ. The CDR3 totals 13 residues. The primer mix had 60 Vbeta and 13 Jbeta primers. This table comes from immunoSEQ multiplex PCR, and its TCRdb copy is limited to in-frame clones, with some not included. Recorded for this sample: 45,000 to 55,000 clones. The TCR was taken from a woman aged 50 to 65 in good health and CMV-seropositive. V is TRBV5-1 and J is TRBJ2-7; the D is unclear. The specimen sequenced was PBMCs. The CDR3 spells CASSPTQAHEQYF. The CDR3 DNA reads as TGCGCCAGCAGCCCCACCCAGGCCCACGAGCAGTACTTC.